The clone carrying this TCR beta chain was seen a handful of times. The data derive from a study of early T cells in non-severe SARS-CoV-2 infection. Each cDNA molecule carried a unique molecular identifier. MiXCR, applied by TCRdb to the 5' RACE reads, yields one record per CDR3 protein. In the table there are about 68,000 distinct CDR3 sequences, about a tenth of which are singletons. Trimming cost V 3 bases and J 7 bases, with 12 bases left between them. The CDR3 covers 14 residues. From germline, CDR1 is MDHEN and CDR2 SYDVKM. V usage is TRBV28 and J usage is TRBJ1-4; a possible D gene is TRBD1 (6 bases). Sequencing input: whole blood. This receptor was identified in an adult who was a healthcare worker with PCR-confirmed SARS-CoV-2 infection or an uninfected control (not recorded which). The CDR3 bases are TGTGCCAGCAGTTTCGACGTCAGGGGTGAAAAACTGTTTTTT. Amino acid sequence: CASSFDVRGEKLFF.